The T cell receptor (beta chain) described here comes from a study of T-cell reconstitution after alpha-beta-depleted transplantation in children. Unique molecular identifiers featured in how the TCRbeta library was prepared. Each CDR3 protein is one row after TCRdb ran MiXCR on the PCR reads. The table has some 550,000 distinct CDR3 sequences, approximately 16% seen once. The V end lost 3 bases, the J end lost 5 bases, and 4 bases lay between the germline ends. This CDR3 comprises 10 residues. CDR1 DFQATT and CDR2 SNEGSKA come from the germline V gene (reference sequence). The sequence was obtained from a human donor who donated a stem cell graft to a child with acute lymphoblastic leukemia. The source was PBMCs from the stem cell graft donor, collected from the stem cell graft. V is TRBV20-1 and J is TRBJ2-5; D not resolved. The CDR3 nucleotides read TGCAGTGCTAGTTTGGAGACCCAGTACTTC. Protein sequence: CSASLETQYF.